This T cell receptor (beta chain) comes out of a study of cytomegalovirus exposure and HLA in healthy donors. As concerns this clone: Its antigen is still unknown.

Whole-study findings and limits: In an earlier analysis, most TCR beta V segments were productive about 87% or about 30% of the time. A later analysis showed HLA-associated TCR beta chains outstripping equally common others in clonal expansion. Certain sequence variants were highly shared and formed a cluster, and this cluster was likely a sequencing artifact.

This CDR3 is built from 12 residues. V lost 8 bases and J 3 bases, leaving 11 bases between the germline ends. The germline V gene encodes CDR1 SGHTA and CDR2 FQGNSA. Primers included in the PCR were 60 Vbeta and 13 Jbeta primers. The data were produced by immunoSEQ multiplex PCR, yet TCRdb's version contains in-frame clones alone and is incomplete. This sample has 110,000 or so clones, with roughly 80% found just once. Sequencing used PBMCs. This receptor was obtained from a female donor in good health and CMV-seronegative. The chain has TRBV7-2 and TRBJ2-7, with D possibly being TRBD1 (6 bases). In DNA, the CDR3 is TGTGCCAGCGGACAGCAATACTACGAGCAGTACTTC. Residues: CASGQQYYEQYF.